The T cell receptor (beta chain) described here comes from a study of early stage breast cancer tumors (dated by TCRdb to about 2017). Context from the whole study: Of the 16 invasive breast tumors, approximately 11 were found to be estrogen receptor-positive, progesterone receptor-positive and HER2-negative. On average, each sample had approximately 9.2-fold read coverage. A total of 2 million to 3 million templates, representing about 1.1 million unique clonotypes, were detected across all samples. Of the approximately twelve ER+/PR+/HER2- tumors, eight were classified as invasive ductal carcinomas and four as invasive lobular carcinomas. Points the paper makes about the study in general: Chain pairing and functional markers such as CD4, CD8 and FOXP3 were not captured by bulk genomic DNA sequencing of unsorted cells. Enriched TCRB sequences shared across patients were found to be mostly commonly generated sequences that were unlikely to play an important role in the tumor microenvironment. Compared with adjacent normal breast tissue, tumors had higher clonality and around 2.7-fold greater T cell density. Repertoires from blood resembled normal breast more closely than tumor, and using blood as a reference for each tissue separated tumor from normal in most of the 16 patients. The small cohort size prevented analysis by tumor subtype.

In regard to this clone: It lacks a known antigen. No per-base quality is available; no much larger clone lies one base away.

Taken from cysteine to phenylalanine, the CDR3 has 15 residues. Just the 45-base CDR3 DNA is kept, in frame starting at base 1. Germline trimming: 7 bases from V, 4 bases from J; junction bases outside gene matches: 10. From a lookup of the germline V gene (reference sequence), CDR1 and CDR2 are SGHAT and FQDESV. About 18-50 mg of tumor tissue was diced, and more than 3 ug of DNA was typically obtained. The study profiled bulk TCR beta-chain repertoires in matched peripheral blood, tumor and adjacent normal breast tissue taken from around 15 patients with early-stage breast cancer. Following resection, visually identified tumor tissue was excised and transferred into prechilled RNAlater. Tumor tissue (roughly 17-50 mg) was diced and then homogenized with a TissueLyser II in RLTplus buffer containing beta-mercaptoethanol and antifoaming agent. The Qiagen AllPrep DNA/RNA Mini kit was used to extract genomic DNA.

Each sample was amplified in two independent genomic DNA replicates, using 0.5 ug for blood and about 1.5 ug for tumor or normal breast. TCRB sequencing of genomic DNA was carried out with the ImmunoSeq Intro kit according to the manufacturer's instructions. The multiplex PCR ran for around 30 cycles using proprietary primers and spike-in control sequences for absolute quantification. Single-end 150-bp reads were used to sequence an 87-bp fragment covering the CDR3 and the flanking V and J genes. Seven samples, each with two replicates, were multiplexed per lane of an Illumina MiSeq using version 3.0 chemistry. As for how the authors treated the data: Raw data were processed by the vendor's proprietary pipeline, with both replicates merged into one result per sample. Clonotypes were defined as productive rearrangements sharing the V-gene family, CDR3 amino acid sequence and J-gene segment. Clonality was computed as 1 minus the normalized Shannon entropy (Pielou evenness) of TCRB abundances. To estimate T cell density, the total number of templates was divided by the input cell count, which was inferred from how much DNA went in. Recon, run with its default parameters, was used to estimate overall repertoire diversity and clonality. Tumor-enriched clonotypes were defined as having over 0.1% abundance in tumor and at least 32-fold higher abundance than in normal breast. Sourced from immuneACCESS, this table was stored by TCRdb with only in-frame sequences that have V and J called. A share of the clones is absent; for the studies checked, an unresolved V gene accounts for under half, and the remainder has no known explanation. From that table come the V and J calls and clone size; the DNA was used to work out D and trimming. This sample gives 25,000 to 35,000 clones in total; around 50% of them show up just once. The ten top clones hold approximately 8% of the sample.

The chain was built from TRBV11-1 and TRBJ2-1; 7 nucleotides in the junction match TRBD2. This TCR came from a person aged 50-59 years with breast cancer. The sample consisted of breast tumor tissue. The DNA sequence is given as TGTGCCAGCACCGGGGGGAGCGGGGCTTACAATGAGCAGTTCTTC. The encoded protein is CASTGGSGAYNEQFF.